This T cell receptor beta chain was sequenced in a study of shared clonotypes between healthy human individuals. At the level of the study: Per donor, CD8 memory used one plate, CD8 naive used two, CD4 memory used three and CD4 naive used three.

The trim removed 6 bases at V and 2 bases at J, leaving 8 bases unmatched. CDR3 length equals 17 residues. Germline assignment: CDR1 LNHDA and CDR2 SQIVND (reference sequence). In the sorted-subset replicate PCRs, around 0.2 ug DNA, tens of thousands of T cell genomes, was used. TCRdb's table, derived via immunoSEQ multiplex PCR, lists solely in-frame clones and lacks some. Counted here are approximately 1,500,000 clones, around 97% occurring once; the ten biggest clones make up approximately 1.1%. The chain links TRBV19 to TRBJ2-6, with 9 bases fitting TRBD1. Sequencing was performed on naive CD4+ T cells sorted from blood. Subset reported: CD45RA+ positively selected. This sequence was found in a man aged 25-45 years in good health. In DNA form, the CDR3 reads TGTGCCAGTAGCCCGGGACAGGGTAAGACTGGGGCCAACGTCCTGACTTTC. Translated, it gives CASSPGQGKTGANVLTF. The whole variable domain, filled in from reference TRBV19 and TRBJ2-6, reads DGGITQSPKYLFRKEGQNVTLSCEQNLNHDAMYWYRQDPGQGLRLIYYSQIVNDFQKGDIAEGYSVSREKKESFPLTVTSAQKNPTAFYLCASSPGQGKTGANVLTFGAGSRLTVL.